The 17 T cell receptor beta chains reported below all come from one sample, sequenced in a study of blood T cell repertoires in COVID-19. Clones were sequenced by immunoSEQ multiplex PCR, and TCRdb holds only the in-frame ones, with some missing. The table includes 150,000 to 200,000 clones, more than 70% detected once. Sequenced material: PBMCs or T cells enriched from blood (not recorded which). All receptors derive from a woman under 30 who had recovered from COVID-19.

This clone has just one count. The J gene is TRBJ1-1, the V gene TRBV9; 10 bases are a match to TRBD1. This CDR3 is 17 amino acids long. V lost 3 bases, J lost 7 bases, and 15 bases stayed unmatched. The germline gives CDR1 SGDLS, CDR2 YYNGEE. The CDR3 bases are TGTGCCAGCAGCGATTTGGGGTATGGGACAGGGGACGATGAAGCTTTCTTT. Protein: CASSDLGYGTGDDEAFF.

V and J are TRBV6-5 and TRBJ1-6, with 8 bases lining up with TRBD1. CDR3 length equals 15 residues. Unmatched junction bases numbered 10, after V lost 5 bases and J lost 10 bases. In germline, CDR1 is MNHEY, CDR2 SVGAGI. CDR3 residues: CASSPGRQGNSPLHF. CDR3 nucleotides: TGTGCCAGCAGTCCGGGGAGACAGGGGAACTCACCCCTCCACTTT.

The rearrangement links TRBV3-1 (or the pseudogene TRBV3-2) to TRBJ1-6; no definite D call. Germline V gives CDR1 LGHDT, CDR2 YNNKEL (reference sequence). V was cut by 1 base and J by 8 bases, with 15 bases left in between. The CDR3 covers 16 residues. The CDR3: CASSQAAPRGDSPLHF. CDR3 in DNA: TGTGCCAGCAGCCAAGCCGCCCCCCGGGGAGATTCACCCCTCCACTTT.

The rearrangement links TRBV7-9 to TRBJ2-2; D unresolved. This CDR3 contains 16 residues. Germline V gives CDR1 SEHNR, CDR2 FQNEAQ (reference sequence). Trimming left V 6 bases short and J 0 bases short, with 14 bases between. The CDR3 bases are TGTGCCAGCAGTCCCCCCACTGCTACGAACACCGGGGAGCTGTTTTTT. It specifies CASSPPTATNTGELFF.

CDR3 DNA: TGTGCCACCAGCGGGGCCGGGACAGGGGGCAATGAGCAGTTCTTC. This sequence encodes CATSGAGTGGNEQFF. The chain is built from TRBV15 and TRBJ2-1; 11 nucleotides agree with TRBD1. J gave up 6 bases and V 5 bases, and 6 bases lay outside the gene matches. This CDR3 contains 15 residues. CDR1 LNHNV and CDR2 YYDKDF come from the germline V gene (reference sequence).

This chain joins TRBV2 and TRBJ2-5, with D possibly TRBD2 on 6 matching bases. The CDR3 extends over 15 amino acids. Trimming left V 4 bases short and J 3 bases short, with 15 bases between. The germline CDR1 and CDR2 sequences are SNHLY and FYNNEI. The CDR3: CASSGERGLKETQYF. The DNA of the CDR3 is TGTGCCAGCAGTGGTGAACGGGGGTTAAAAGAGACCCAGTACTTC.

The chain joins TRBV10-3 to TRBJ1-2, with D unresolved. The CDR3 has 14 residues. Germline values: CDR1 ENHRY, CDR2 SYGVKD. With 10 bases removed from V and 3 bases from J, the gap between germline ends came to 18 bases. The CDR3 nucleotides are TGTGCCACCCCCGCAGGTCCCGCTTACTATGGCTACACCTTC. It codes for CATPAGPAYYGYTF.

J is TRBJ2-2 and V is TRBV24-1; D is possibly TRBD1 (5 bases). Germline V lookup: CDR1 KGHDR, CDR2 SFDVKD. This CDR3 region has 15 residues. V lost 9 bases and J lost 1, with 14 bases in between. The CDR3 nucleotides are TGTGCCACCTCCCCAGCAGGGAAGAACACCGGGGAGCTGTTTTTT. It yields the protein CATSPAGKNTGELFF.

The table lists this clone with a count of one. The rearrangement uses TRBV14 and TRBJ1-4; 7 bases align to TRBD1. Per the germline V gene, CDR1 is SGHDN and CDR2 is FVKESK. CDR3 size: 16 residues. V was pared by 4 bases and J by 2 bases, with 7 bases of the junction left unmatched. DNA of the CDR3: TGTGCCAGCAGCCGAGTCACAGGGGCCACTAATGAAAAACTGTTTTTT. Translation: CASSRVTGATNEKLFF.

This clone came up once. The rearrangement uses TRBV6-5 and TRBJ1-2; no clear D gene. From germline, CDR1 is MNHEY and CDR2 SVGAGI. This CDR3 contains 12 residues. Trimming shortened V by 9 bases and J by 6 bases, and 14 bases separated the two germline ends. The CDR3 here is CASLTGSNGYTF. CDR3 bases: TGTGCCAGTCTTACCGGGTCTAATGGCTACACCTTC.

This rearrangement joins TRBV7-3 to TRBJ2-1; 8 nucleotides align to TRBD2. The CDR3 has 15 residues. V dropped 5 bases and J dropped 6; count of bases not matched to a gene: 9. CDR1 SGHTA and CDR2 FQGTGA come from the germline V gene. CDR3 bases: TGTGCCAGCAGCATCCTAGCGGGTAGAATCAATGAGCAGTTCTTC. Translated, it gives CASSILAGRINEQFF. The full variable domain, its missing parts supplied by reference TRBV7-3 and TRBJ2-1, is GAGVSQTPSNKVTEKGKYVELRCDPISGHTALYWYRQSLGQGPEFLIYFQGTGAADDSGLPNDRFFAVRPEGSVSTLKIQRTERGDSAVYLCASSILAGRINEQFFGPGTRLTVL.

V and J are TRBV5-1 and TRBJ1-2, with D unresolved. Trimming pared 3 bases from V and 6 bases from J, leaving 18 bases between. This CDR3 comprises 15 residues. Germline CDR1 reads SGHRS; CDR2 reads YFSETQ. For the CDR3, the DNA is TGCGCCAGCAGCTCAGAAGGTTCGAGGGTCAATGGCTACACCTTC. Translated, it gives CASSSEGSRVNGYTF.

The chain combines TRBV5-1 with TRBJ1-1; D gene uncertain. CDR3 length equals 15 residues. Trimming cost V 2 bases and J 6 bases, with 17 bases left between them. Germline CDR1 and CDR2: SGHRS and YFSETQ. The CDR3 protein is CASSLQGGFRAEAFF. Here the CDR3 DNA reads TGCGCCAGCAGCTTACAAGGAGGTTTCCGAGCTGAAGCTTTCTTT.

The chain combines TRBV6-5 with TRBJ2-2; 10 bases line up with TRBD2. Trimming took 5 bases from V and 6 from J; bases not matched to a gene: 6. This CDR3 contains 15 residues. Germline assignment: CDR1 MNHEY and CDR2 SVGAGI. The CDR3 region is CASSRTSGGPGELFF. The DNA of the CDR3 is TGTGCCAGCAGTCGGACTAGCGGTGGTCCCGGGGAGCTGTTTTTT.

CDR3 sequence: CASSQAFQGNTEAFF. As DNA, the CDR3 is TGTGCCAGCAGCCAAGCCTTTCAGGGGAACACTGAAGCTTTCTTT. The V call is TRBV3-1 (or the pseudogene TRBV3-2), the J call TRBJ1-1; possibly TRBD1 for D (5 bases). Trimming shortened V by 1 base and J by 1 base, and 10 bases separated the two germline ends. The germline gives CDR1 LGHDT, CDR2 YNNKEL (reference sequence). CDR3 length equals 15 residues.

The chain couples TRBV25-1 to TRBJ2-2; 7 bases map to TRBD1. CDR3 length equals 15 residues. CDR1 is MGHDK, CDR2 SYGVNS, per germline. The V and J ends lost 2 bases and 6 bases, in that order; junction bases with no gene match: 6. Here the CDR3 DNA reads TGTGCCAGCAGTGAAGAAGACAGGGACGCCGGGGAGCTGTTTTTT. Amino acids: CASSEEDRDAGELFF.

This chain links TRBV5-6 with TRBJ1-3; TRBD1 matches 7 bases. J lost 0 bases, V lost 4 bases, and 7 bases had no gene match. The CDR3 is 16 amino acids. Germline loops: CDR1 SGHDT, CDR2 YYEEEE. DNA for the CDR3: TGTGCCAGCAGCCTGGGACAGCCGCACTCTGGAAACACCATATATTTT. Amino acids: CASSLGQPHSGNTIYF.